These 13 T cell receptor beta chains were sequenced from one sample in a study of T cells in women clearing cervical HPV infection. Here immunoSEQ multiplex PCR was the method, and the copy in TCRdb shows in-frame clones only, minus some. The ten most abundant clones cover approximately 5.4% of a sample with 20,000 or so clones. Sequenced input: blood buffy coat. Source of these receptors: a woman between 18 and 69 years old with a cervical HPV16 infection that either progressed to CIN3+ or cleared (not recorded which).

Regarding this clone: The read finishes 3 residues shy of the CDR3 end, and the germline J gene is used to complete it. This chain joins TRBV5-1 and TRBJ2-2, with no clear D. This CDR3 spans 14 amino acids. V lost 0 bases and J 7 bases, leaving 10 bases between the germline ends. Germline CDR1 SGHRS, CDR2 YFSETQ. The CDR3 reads CASSLGPEGGELFF. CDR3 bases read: TGCGCCAGCAGCTTGGGGCCCGAAGGCGGGGAG.

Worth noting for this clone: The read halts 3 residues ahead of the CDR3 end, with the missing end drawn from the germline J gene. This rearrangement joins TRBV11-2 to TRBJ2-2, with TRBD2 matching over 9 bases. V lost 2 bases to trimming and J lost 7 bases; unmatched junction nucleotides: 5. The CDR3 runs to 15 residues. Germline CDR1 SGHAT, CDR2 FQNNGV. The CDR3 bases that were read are TGTGCCAGCAGCTTAATGGGACTAGCAGGCGGGGAG. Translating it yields CASSLMGLAGGE. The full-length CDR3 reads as CASSLMGLAGGELFF.

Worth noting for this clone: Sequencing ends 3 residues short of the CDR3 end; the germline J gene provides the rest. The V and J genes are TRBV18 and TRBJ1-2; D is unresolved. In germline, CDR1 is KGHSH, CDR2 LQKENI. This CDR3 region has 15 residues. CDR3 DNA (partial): TGTGCCAGCTCACCAACACATTATCCCCACAATGAC. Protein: CASSPTHYPHND. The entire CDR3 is CASSPTHYPHNDYTF.

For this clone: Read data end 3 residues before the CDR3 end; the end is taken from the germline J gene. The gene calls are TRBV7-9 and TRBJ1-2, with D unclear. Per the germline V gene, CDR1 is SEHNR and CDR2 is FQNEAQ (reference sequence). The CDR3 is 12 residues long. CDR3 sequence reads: CASSQLNYDYTF. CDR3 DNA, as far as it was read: TGTGCCAGCAGCCAGTTGAACTACGAC.

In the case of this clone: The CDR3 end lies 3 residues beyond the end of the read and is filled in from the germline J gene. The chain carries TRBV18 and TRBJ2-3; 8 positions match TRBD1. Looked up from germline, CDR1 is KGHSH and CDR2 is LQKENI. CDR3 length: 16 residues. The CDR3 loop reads CASSPALTGGGQPQYF. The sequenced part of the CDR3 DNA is TGTGCCAGCTCACCAGCCCTCACAGGGGGAGGTCAGCCG.

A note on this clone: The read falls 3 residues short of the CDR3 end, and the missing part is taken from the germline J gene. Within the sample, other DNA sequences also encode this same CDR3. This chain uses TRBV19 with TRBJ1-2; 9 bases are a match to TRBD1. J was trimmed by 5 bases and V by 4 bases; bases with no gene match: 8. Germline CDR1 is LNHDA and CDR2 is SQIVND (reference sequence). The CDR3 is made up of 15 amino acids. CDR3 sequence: CASSTGQGSLYGYTF. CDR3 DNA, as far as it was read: TGTGCCAGTAGTACGGGACAGGGCTCACTATATGGC.

Partial CDR3 DNA: TGTGCCAGCAGCTTAGGGGACAGGGCTCACAATGAG. This sequence encodes CASSLGDRAHNE. The CDR3 in its entirety is CASSLGDRAHNEQFF. The chain links TRBV7-9 to TRBJ2-1; 9 bases agree with TRBD1. The read ends 3 residues shy of where the CDR3 ends; the end is completed using the germline J gene. There are 15 residues in the CDR3. V dropped 1 base and J dropped 5; count of bases not matched to a gene: 3. Germline-derived CDR1 and CDR2 are SEHNR and FQNEAQ (reference sequence). Supplemented by reference TRBV7-9 and TRBJ2-1, the full variable domain reads DTGVSQNPRHKITKRGQNVTFRCDPISEHNRLYWYRQTLGQGPEFLTYFQNEAQLEKSRLLSDRFSAERPKGSFSTLEIQRTEQGDSAMYLCASSLGDRAHNEQFFGPGTRLTVL.

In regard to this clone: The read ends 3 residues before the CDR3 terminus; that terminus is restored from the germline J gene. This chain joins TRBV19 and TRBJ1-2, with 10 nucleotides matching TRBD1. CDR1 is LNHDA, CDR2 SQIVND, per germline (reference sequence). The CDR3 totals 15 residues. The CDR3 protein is CASSGWGQGIYDYTF. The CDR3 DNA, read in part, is TGTGCCAGTAGCGGATGGGGACAGGGGATCTACGAC. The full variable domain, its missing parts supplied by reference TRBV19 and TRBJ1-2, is DGGITQSPKYLFRKEGQNVTLSCEQNLNHDAMYWYRQDPGQGLRLIYYSQIVNDFQKGDIAEGYSVSREKKESFPLTVTSAQKNPTAFYLCASSGWGQGIYDYTFGSGTRLTVV.

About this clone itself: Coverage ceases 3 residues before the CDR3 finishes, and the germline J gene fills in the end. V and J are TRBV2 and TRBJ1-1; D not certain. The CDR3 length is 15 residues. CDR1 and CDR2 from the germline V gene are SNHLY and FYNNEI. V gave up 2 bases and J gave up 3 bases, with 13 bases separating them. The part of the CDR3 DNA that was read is TGTGCCAGCAGTGAAAGATCTCCCCGGTACACTGAA. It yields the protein CASSERSPRYTE. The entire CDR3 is CASSERSPRYTEAFF.

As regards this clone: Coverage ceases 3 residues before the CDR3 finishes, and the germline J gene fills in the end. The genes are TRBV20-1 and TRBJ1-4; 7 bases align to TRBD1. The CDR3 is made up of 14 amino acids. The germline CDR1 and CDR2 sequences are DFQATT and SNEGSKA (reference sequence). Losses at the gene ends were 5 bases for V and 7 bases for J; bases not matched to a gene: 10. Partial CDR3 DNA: TGCAGTGCTTTCAGGGGGTATATCGGTGAAAAA. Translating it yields CSAFRGYIGEK. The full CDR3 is CSAFRGYIGEKLFF.

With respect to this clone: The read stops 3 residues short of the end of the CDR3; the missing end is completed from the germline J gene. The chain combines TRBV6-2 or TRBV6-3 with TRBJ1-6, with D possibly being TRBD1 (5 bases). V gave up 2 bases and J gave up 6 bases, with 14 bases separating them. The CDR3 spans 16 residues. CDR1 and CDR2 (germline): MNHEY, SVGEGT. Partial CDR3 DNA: TGTGCCAGCAGTTACAAGGGCCAGGGTGCTAATTCACCC. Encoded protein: CASSYKGQGANSP. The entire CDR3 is CASSYKGQGANSPLHF.

CDR3 sequence: CASSDLGGNSPLHF. The part of the CDR3 DNA that was read is TGTGCCAGCAGCGACCTCGGGGGGAATTCACCC. This chain joins TRBV7-3 and TRBJ1-6; a possible D gene is TRBD1 (5 bases). The read ends 3 residues before the CDR3 terminus; that terminus is restored from the germline J gene. This CDR3 has 14 residues. Germline CDR1 is SGHTA and CDR2 is FQGTGA. V was shortened by 5 bases and J by 7 bases, with 12 bases between the two germline ends.

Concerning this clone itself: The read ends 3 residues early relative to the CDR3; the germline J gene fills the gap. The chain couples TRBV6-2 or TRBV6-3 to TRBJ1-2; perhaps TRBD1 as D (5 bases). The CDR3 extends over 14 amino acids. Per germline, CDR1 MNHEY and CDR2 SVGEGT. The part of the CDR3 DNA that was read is TGTGCCAGCAGTCCAGGGCCCATCGGCAATGAC. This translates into CASSPGPIGND. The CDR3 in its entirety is CASSPGPIGNDYTF.